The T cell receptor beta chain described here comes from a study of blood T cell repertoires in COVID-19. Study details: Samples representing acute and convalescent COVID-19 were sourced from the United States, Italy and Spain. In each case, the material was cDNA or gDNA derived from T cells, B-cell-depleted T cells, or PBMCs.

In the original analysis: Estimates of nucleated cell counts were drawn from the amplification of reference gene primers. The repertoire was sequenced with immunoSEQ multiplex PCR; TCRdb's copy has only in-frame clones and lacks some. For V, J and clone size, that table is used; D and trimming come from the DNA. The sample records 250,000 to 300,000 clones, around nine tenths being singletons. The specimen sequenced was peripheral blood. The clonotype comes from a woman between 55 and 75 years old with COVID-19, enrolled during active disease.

The CDR3 here is CASSQIEGEQDGELFF. The CDR3 nucleotides read TGCGCCAGCAGCCAAATCGAGGGGGAACAGGACGGGGAGCTGTTTTTT. The chain links TRBV4-1 to TRBJ2-2; D might be TRBD1 (6 bases). Looked up from germline, CDR1 is MGHRA and CDR2 is YSYEKL. V lost 2 bases and J lost 7, with 17 bases in between. The CDR3 contains 16 residues.